The rows below give T cell receptor beta chains drawn from one sample of a study of T-cell reconstitution after alpha-beta-depleted transplantation in children. MiXCR, applied by TCRdb to the PCR reads, yields one record per CDR3 protein. The data hold hundreds of thousands of distinct CDR3 sequences, with 10% to 15% observed a single time. Sequenced material: PBMCs, taken before TCRalphabeta/CD19-depleted stem cell transplant. These receptors came from a girl under 10 years old with congenital amegakaryocytic thrombocytopenia, due to receive a stem cell transplant. The CDR3 runs from the conserved cysteine through the conserved F or W. D genes are given only for firm matches. Size values are once, few and many counts, or a class for expanded clones, and some rows have none.

j_gene,d_gene,v_gene,abundance,CDR3aa,CDR3nt
TRBJ2-2,NA,TRBV12-3/TRBV12-4,NA,CASSLPTRSTTGELFF,TGTGCCAGCAGTCTCCCCACTAGGTCGACCACCGGGGAGCTGTTTTTT
TRBJ1-1,NA,TRBV28,many,CASSSLTGGSDMNTEAFF,TGTGCCAGCAGTTCCCTTACTGGGGGGTCGGATATGAACACTGAAGCTTTCTTT
TRBJ2-7,NA,TRBV20-1,few,CSGMEGSYEQYF,TGCAGTGGGATGGAGGGCTCCTACGAGCAGTACTTC
TRBJ2-1,TRBD2,TRBV5-6,few,CASRAPYSGTNEQFF,TGTGCCAGCAGAGCCCCCTATAGCGGGACCAATGAGCAGTTCTTC
TRBJ2-4,NA,TRBV20-1,few,CSVPGGPYIQYF,TGCAGTGTCCCCGGGGGGCCGTACATTCAGTACTTC
TRBJ2-3,TRBD2,TRBV11-1,NA,CASSRRSGGATDTQYF,TGTGCCAGCAGCCGCCGAAGCGGGGGGGCCACAGATACGCAGTATTTT
TRBJ1-2,NA,TRBV9,many,CASSVAGGGNGYTF,TGTGCCAGCAGCGTAGCTGGGGGCGGTAATGGCTACACCTTC
TRBJ2-3,NA,TRBV7-2,many,CASSGGGSDTQYF,TGTGCCAGCAGCGGGGGGGGCTCAGATACGCAGTATTTT
TRBJ2-1,NA,TRBV9,NA,CASSVVGALGDEQFF,TGTGCCAGCAGCGTAGTAGGAGCGCTGGGCGATGAGCAGTTCTTC
TRBJ1-1,NA,TRBV28,NA,CASSLRAEMNTEAFF,TGTGCCAGCAGTTTGCGGGCGGAAATGAACACTGAAGCTTTCTTT
TRBJ2-1,TRBD2,TRBV29-1,few,CSVGALAGYNEQFF,TGCAGCGTTGGGGCACTAGCGGGGTACAATGAGCAGTTCTTC
TRBJ1-2,NA,TRBV5-4,NA,CASSLMTYGYTF,TGTGCCAGCAGCTTGATGACTTATGGCTACACCTTC
TRBJ1-1,NA,TRBV6-4,many,CASSAQGPNTEAFF,TGTGCCAGCAGCGCTCAAGGGCCCAACACTGAAGCTTTCTTT
TRBJ2-2,TRBD1,TRBV2,NA,CASSGLTGGDTGELFF,TGTGCCAGCAGTGGCTTGACAGGGGGTGACACCGGGGAGCTGTTTTTT
TRBJ2-7,TRBD2,TRBV20-1,few,CSAREPGSRGDEQYF,TGCAGTGCTAGAGAACCCGGGTCCCGGGGGGACGAGCAGTACTTC
TRBJ2-2,NA,TRBV9,NA,CASRVGYTGELFF,TGTGCCAGCAGAGTAGGCTACACCGGGGAGCTGTTTTTT
TRBJ2-7,TRBD2,TRBV20-1,few,CSARGGERGLYEQYF,TGCAGTGCTAGAGGCGGGGAGCGGGGCCTTTACGAGCAGTACTTC
TRBJ2-5,TRBD2,TRBV10-3,NA,CAISLAGETQYF,TGTGCCATCAGTCTAGCGGGAGAGACCCAGTACTTC
TRBJ1-5,NA,TRBV19,NA,CASSRPSNQPQHF,TGTGCCAGTAGTCGCCCGAGCAATCAGCCCCAGCATTTT
TRBJ2-7,NA,TRBV20-1,few,CSASWGWEQYF,TGCAGTGCTAGCTGGGGGTGGGAGCAGTACTTC
TRBJ2-3,TRBD2,TRBV3-1,few,CASSPMGSGGSDTQYF,TGTGCCAGCAGCCCCATGGGTAGCGGGGGTTCGGATACGCAGTATTTT
TRBJ2-4,NA,TRBV20-1,few,CSAVRVGTSLKNIQYF,TGCAGTGCCGTAAGGGTAGGAACTAGTCTCAAAAACATTCAGTACTTC
TRBJ1-5,NA,TRBV20-1,many,CSASHGGGNQPQHF,TGCAGTGCCAGCCATGGGGGCGGCAATCAGCCCCAGCATTTT
TRBJ2-6,TRBD1,TRBV5-1,many,CASSRTGTGRSGANVLTF,TGCGCCAGCAGCCGAACCGGGACAGGGCGATCTGGGGCCAACGTCCTGACTTTC
TRBJ1-1,NA,TRBV29-1,many,CSVETGTRAFF,TGCAGCGTGGAAACCGGGACTCGGGCTTTCTTT
TRBJ2-7,NA,TRBV19,few,CASSPRHHAGTYEQYF,TGTGCCAGTAGTCCCCGACACCACGCCGGCACCTACGAGCAGTACTTC
TRBJ1-5,NA,TRBV5-1,few,CASSFSGQPQHF,TGCGCCAGCAGCTTTTCCGGCCAGCCCCAGCATTTT
TRBJ1-5,NA,TRBV5-6,NA,CASSLGPRAQHF,TGTGCCAGCAGCCTAGGGCCCAGGGCCCAGCATTTT
TRBJ2-7,NA,TRBV20-1,many,CSAESFYEQYF,TGCAGTGCCGAATCCTTTTACGAGCAGTACTTC
TRBJ2-7,NA,TRBV29-1,many,CSVSGLAVEQYF,TGCAGCGTTTCAGGCCTGGCAGTCGAGCAGTACTTC
TRBJ2-3,TRBD2,TRBV20-1,few,CSARDSGNTDTQYF,TGCAGTGCTAGAGATAGCGGGAATACAGATACGCAGTATTTT
TRBJ2-3,NA,TRBV28,many,CASSFGARGRTDTQYF,TGTGCCAGCAGTTTCGGCGCGCGGGGTCGCACAGATACGCAGTATTTT
TRBJ2-7,NA,TRBV28,many,CASTGTYEQYF,TGTGCCAGCACCGGCACCTACGAGCAGTACTTC
TRBJ1-6,NA,TRBV11-2,many,CASSLGVRGAPLHF,TGTGCCAGCAGCTTAGGCGTCCGAGGGGCACCCCTCCACTTT
TRBJ2-1,NA,TRBV29-1,many,CSVLKLDWGNEQFF,TGCAGCGTCCTAAAACTGGACTGGGGGAATGAGCAGTTCTTC
TRBJ2-3,NA,TRBV7-9,NA,CASSLARTGTDTQYF,TGTGCCAGCAGCTTAGCAAGAACGGGCACAGATACGCAGTATTTT
TRBJ2-2,NA,TRBV20-1,many,CSARDGGVGNTGELFF,TGCAGTGCTAGAGATGGCGGGGTTGGGAACACCGGGGAGCTGTTTTTT
TRBJ2-6,TRBD1,TRBV20-1,NA,CSARSYTGGAFSGANVLTF,TGCAGTGCTAGGAGCTACACAGGGGGCGCTTTCTCTGGGGCCAACGTCCTGACTTTC
TRBJ2-3,NA,TRBV11-2,many,CASSLGDPAKQYF,TGTGCCAGCAGCTTAGGGGACCCGGCTAAACAGTATTTT
TRBJ2-1,NA,TRBV30,NA,CAWGSYNEQFF,TGTGCCTGGGGATCCTACAATGAGCAGTTCTTC
TRBJ1-6,TRBD1,TRBV4-2,many,CASSQLGTDNSPLHF,TGTGCCAGCAGCCAACTCGGGACAGACAATTCACCCCTCCACTTT
TRBJ2-7,NA,TRBV20-1,many,CSARGQVILHEQYF,TGCAGTGCTAGAGGGCAGGTCATCCTCCACGAGCAGTACTTC
TRBJ2-7,TRBD1,TRBV20-1,many,CSASGTGAYEQYF,TGCAGCGCCTCCGGGACAGGGGCCTACGAGCAGTACTTC
TRBJ1-1,NA,TRBV5-1,many,CASSTGFNTEAFF,TGCGCCAGCAGCACGGGGTTTAACACTGAAGCTTTCTTT
TRBJ2-3,TRBD2,TRBV30,NA,CAWDLAGGTQYF,TGTGCCTGGGACCTAGCGGGAGGAACGCAGTATTTT
TRBJ2-7,TRBD2,TRBV4-1,many,CASSPSGKSLYEQYF,TGCGCCAGCAGCCCTAGCGGGAAAAGCTTGTACGAGCAGTACTTC